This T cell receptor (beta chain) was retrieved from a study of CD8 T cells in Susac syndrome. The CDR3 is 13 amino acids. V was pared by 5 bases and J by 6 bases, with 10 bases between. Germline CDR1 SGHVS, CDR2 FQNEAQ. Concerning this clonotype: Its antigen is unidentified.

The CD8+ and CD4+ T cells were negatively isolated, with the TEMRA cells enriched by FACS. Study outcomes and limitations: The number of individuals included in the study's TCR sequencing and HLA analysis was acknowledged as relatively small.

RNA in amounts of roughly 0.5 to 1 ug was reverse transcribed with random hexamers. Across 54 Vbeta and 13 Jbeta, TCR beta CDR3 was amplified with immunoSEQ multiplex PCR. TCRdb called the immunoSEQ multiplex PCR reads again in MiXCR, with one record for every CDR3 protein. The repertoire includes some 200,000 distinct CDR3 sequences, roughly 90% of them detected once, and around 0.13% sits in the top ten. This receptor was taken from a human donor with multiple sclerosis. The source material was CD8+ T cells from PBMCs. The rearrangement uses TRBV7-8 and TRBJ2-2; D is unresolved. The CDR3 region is CASSPLAAGELFF. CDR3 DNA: TGTGCCAGCAGCCCACTGGCGGCCGGGGAGCTGTTTTTT.